The 28 T cell receptor beta chains presented below share a single source sample, sequenced in a study of tumor-infiltrating lymphocytes in primary liver carcinoma. Co-extracted RNA and DNA came from about 19-30 mg of unsorted bulk tissue. A primer in the constant region served to generate TCR beta cDNA from 450 to 600 ng of total RNA. What produced the TCR beta libraries was three nested multiplex PCR rounds using slightly modified ARM-PCR. The first two PCR rounds used TRBV1-TRBV30 forward primers with a C-beta reverse primer, roughly 10 cycles each. TCRdb recomputed calls from the multiplex PCR reads with MiXCR, one row per CDR3 protein. This table holds about 22,000 distinct CDR3 sequences, nearly 80% found once. The specimen was liver tumor tissue from sampling region 1. Subset meaning: tumor region T1, superior pole. These receptors were collected from a woman between 25 and 40 years old with primary liver carcinoma and hepatitis B virus infection.

On this clonotype itself: At one boundary the junction diverges from the germline segment, which might be a read error. The CDR3 bases are TGTGCCAACAGTGAAGAAAGGCCGAGTGGCAATCAGCCCCAGCATTTT. Its translation is CANSEERPSGNQPQHF. The chain joins TRBV6-1 to TRBJ1-5; D call uncertain. The CDR3 length is 16 residues. Germline V CDR1 and CDR2: MNHNS, SASEGT.

A note on this clonotype: This likely comes from a read error, as the CDR3 has no conserved phenylalanine or tryptophan at its end. The chain is built from TRBV11-3 and TRBJ1-1, with 8 positions matching TRBD1. Trimming at V came to 0 bases and at J to 4 bases, leaving 1 base not matched to a gene. The CDR3 spans 14 residues. Germline-derived CDR1 and CDR2 are SGHNT and YENEEA. CDR3 protein: CASSLDTGGTEAFR. The CDR3 nucleotides read TGTGCCAGCAGCTTAGATACAGGGGGCACTGAAGCTTTCCGT.

A note on this clonotype: Since no conserved phenylalanine or tryptophan closes the CDR3, a read error is the likely cause. The chain couples TRBV5-6 to TRBJ1-1; D is undetermined. Germline V gene sequence: CDR1 SGHDT, CDR2 YYEEEE. The CDR3 is 12 residues long. This chain's CDR3 is CSSWREDTEAFI. Here the CDR3 DNA reads TGTTCCAGCTGGCGTGAGGACACTGAAGCTTTCATT.

This chain connects TRBV11-2 to TRBJ2-3; D not certain. TRBJ1-5 explains the end of the DNA better; the J call may be wrong. Germline V CDR1 and CDR2: SGHAT, FQNNGV. The CDR3 is made up of 15 amino acids. The CDR3 here is CASTSLPSGTNMQHF. The CDR3 bases are TGTGCCAGCACCTCCTTACCCTCTGGCACAAATATGCAGCATTTT.

This chain connects TRBV11-3 to TRBJ2-1; the D call may be TRBD1 or TRBD2 (5 bases each). Germline CDR1 reads SGHNT; CDR2 reads YENEEA. Trimming removed 3 bases at V and 7 bases at J, with 10 bases between. The CDR3 extends over 13 amino acids. CDR3 DNA: TGTGCCAGCAGCTTTGCTGGGGGTAATGAGCAGTTCTTC. Amino acid sequence: CASSFAGGNEQFF.

To note about this clonotype: A read error may produce the germline difference seen at one junction end. This chain links TRBV7-8 with TRBJ2-7, with D unclear. The CDR3 is 14 amino acids. Per germline, CDR1 SGHVS and CDR2 FQNEAQ. As DNA, the CDR3 is TGTGCCGGCAGCTTAGTGATAGGGACCTACGAGCAGTACTTC. This translates into CAGSLVIGTYEQYF.

The chain joins TRBV5-6 to TRBJ2-2, with a tentative D call TRBD2 (5 bases). The V and J ends lost 8 bases and 13 bases respectively, with 27 bases between them. CDR3 length: 15 amino acids. CDR1 SGHDT and CDR2 YYEEEE come from the germline V gene. CDR3 bases: TGTGCCAGTAGCATGGCACCCAGAGTCACCGGGATGCTGTTTTTT. Its translation is CASSMAPRVTGMLFF.

Worth noting for this clonotype: The CDR3 does not end in the conserved phenylalanine or tryptophan, so this is likely a read error. The chain uses TRBV6-5 and TRBJ1-6; D possibly corresponds to TRBD1 (6 bases). Germline V gene data show CDR1 as MNHEY and CDR2 as SVGAGI. The CDR3 spans 15 residues. The V end was cut by 10 bases, the J end by 9 bases, with 22 bases between. The CDR3 here is CANRERSAPLSPLHL. The CDR3, as DNA: TGTGCCAACAGGGAAAGGAGTGCCCCTCTTTCACCCCTCCACTTA.

Note on this clonotype: Sequence at one end of the junction differs from germline and may be a read error. J is TRBJ1-5 and V is TRBV5-6, with 9 bases matching TRBD1. CDR1 SGHDT and CDR2 YYEEEE come from the germline V gene. The CDR3 consists of 14 residues. CDR3 amino acids: CTRSTGGSNKPQHF. DNA of the CDR3: TGTACCCGCAGCACAGGGGGCAGCAATAAGCCCCAGCATTTT.

A word on this clonotype: With a much larger clone just one base away, this may be a read error. The chain combines TRBV7-2 with TRBJ2-7, with TRBD2 matching over 9 bases. Germline V gives CDR1 SGHTA, CDR2 FQGNSA. This CDR3 is 14 amino acids long. CDR3 in amino acids: CASSLSSGIYELYF. CDR3 DNA sequence: TGTGCCAGCAGCTTATCTAGCGGGATTTACGAGCTGTACTTC.

Turning to this clonotype: A junction boundary mismatches the germline segment, possibly from a read error. The J gene is TRBJ2-1, the V gene TRBV5-8; 9 nucleotides match TRBD1. CDR3 size: 13 residues. Germline V gene lookup returns CDR1 SGHTS and CDR2 YDEGEE. The CDR3 region is CANNLDRGNEQFF. For the CDR3, the DNA is TGTGCTAACAACTTGGACAGGGGCAATGAACAGTTCTTC.

This sequence joins TRBV11-2 and TRBJ1-2; D not resolved. V lost 0 bases to trimming and J lost 4 bases, with 12 bases between them. Germline CDR1 reads SGHAT; CDR2 reads FQNNGV. CDR3 length equals 15 residues. The CDR3 sequence: CASSLDRVDAYGYTF. The CDR3 bases are TGTGCCAGCAGCTTAGATCGGGTAGACGCCTATGGCTACACCTTC.

Worth noting for this clonotype: Relative to the germline gene, one junction end is altered; a read error may explain this. J is TRBJ2-7 and V is TRBV14, with D tentatively TRBD2 (6 bases). CDR1 is SGHDN, CDR2 FVKESK, per germline. The CDR3 has 15 amino acids. CDR3 in amino acids: CTSNQAAGTDYDQYF. The DNA for the CDR3 is TGTACCAGCAACCAGGCGGCGGGGACTGACTACGATCAGTACTTC.

About this clonotype itself: An end of the junction does not agree with germline; a read error may underlie this. The genes are TRBV11-2 and TRBJ1-2; TRBD1 agrees at 7 bases. The length of the CDR3 is 13 residues. The V gene's germline CDR1 is SGHAT and CDR2 FQNNGV. CDR3 sequence: CTSSPGQHYGFTF. The CDR3 nucleotides read TGTACCAGCAGCCCGGGACAGCACTATGGCTTCACCTTC.

As regards this clonotype: Mismatch with germline at one junction end may stem from a read error. The chain couples TRBV28 to TRBJ2-6; D might be TRBD1 (5 bases). CDR3 length: 16 amino acids. CDR1 and CDR2 from the germline V gene are MDHEN and SYDVKM. The CDR3 reads CVSSLYSTSGANVLIF. Here the CDR3 DNA reads TGTGTCAGCAGTTTATACAGCACCTCTGGGGCCAATGTCCTGATTTTC.

With respect to this clonotype: Because it lacks the conserved phenylalanine or tryptophan at the end, this CDR3 is likely a read error. The chain couples TRBV11-3 to TRBJ2-2, with D perhaps matching TRBD2 (6 bases). The CDR3 runs to 15 residues. Germline V gene sequence: CDR1 SGHNT, CDR2 YENEEA. As DNA, the CDR3 is TGTGCTAGCAACCGTCGGGAGAGGGCCCCCGGGGAGCTGTTTTAT. Translated: CASNRRERAPGELFY.

To note about this clonotype: This CDR3 fails to terminate in the conserved phenylalanine or tryptophan, so it likely reflects a read error. The chain couples TRBV6-1 to TRBJ1-2, with no clear D. Looked up from germline, CDR1 is MNHNS and CDR2 is SASEGT. There are 18 residues in the CDR3. The CDR3 region is CANSERFLVLRSNYGYTV. Written as DNA, the CDR3 is TGCGCCAACAGTGAACGGTTCCTGGTCCTTAGATCTAATTATGGCTACACCGTC.

The J gene is TRBJ1-1, the V gene TRBV5-6, with D tentatively TRBD1 (6 bases). The CDR3 loop spans 12 amino acids. With 7 bases removed from V and 10 bases from J, the gap between germline ends came to 17 bases. Germline-derived CDR1 and CDR2 are SGHDT and YYEEEE. Written as DNA, the CDR3 is TGTGCCAGCTTTTGGGGCCGCAGGGGAGCTTTCTTT. Its translation: CASFWGRRGAFF.

The genes are TRBV30 and TRBJ2-7, with TRBD2 matching 8 bases. The length of the CDR3 is 15 residues. Germline CDR1 reads GTSNPN; CDR2 reads SVGIG (reference sequence). V dropped 3 bases and J dropped 10; count of bases not matched to a gene: 17. As DNA, the CDR3 is TGTGCCTGGAGGGGATTAGCGGGGAAGTCCTACTACCAGTACTTC. It encodes CAWRGLAGKSYYQYF.

Concerning this clonotype itself: One end of the junction is discordant with germline, which a read error may explain. The V call is TRBV30, the J call TRBJ1-4; a weak D match, TRBD1 (5 bases). The CDR3 contains 13 residues. Germline lookup yields CDR1 GTSNPN and CDR2 SVGIG (reference sequence). The CDR3 reads CARSLPGGEKLFF. The CDR3 DNA reads as TGTGCCCGGAGTCTACCCGGGGGAGAAAAACTGTTTTTT.

A remark on this clonotype: An end of the junction differs from the germline gene, which may be a read error. The gene calls are TRBV29-1 and TRBJ2-1; 7 bases match TRBD2. Per the germline V gene, CDR1 is SQVTM and CDR2 is ANQGSEA. This CDR3 comprises 11 residues. In DNA form, the CDR3 reads TGCAGCGCCTTAAGGGACTACAATGAGCTCTTC. Amino acid sequence: CSALRDYNELF.

Ten or more counts support this clonotype. The chain combines TRBV7-9 with TRBJ2-5, with 14 bases fitting TRBD2. The CDR3 has 17 residues. Germline V CDR1 and CDR2: SEHNR, FQNEAQ (reference sequence). J lost 5 bases, V lost 5 bases, and 10 bases had no gene match. CDR3 sequence reads: CASSPTRLAGGRETQYF. CDR3 sequence (DNA): TGTGCCAGCAGCCCAACAAGACTAGCGGGAGGGCGGGAGACCCAGTACTTC.

The rearrangement uses TRBV20-1 and TRBJ2-1; 7 positions match TRBD2. This CDR3 region has 17 residues. Germline loops: CDR1 DFQATT, CDR2 SNEGSKA (reference sequence). Unmatched junction bases numbered 16, after V lost 0 bases and J lost 8 bases. As DNA, the CDR3 is TGCAGTGCTAGAGACTCCCGGGAGGCTTGCGGGAGCTATGAGCAGTTCTTC. Translating gives CSARDSREACGSYEQFF.

About this clonotype: A read error may produce the germline difference seen at one junction end. The genes are TRBV11-3 and TRBJ2-2, with D perhaps matching TRBD2 (8 bases). The CDR3 has 15 residues. CDR1 SGHNT and CDR2 YENEEA come from the germline V gene. CDR3 protein: CASNRREGAPGQLFF. CDR3 sequence (DNA): TGCGCCAGCAATCGTCGGGAGGGGGCCCCCGGGCAGCTGTTTTTT.

Points on this clonotype: Relative to the germline gene, one junction end is altered; a read error may explain this. The chain carries TRBV6-1 and TRBJ1-2; D call uncertain. Looked up from germline, CDR1 is MNHNS and CDR2 is SASEGT. This CDR3 comprises 18 residues. In nucleotides, the CDR3 is TGTGCCAGCAGTGAACGACTCCTGATCCTTAGATCTAATTATGGCTACACCTTC. Translating it yields CASSERLLILRSNYGYTF.

Comments on this clonotype: Relative to the germline gene, one junction end is altered; a read error may explain this. This chain joins TRBV12-3 or TRBV12-4 and TRBJ2-2; D may be TRBD2 (5 bases). The CDR3 covers 19 residues. This CDR3 reads CVSSPRGLASFPNTGELFF. The CDR3 nucleotides read TGTGTCAGCAGCCCACGCGGACTGGCGAGCTTCCCGAACACCGGGGAGCTGTTTTTT.

As concerns this clonotype: The junction does not match germline at one end; this may be a read error. The rearrangement joins TRBV10-3 to TRBJ1-1, with 7 nucleotides matching TRBD1. The CDR3 loop spans 15 amino acids. CDR1 and CDR2 (germline): ENHRY, SYGVKD. CDR3 nucleotides: TGTTCCATCAGTGAGTCGACAGGGATGTTAACTGAAGCTTTCTTT. It encodes CSISESTGMLTEAFF.

The chain combines TRBV11-2 with TRBJ2-1; D unclear. Per the germline V gene, CDR1 is SGHAT and CDR2 is FQNNGV. V shed 7 bases and J shed 8 bases, with 27 bases lying between them. The length of the CDR3 is 17 residues. The CDR3 loop is CASNLTCGRFPGDEQFF. The CDR3 DNA sequence: TGTGCCAGCAACCTTACTTGCGGAAGGTTCCCAGGCGATGAGCAGTTCTTC. Complete variable domain (other parts from reference TRBV11-2 and TRBJ2-1): EAGVAQSPRYKIIEKRQSVAFWCNPISGHATLYWYQQILGQGPKLLIQFQNNGVVDDSQLPKDRFSAERLKGVDSTLKIQPAKLEDSAVYLCASNLTCGRFPGDEQFFGPGTRLTVL.